This entry features one T cell receptor (beta chain) sequence. This sample is drawn from a study of early T cells in non-severe SARS-CoV-2 infection. At the level of the study: Sequenced material consisted of bulk RNA (from unsorted whole blood), and chains were unpaired.

In the library, individual cDNA molecules carried attached unique molecular identifiers. TCRdb processed the 5' RACE reads anew with MiXCR; each CDR3 protein has one entry. Seen here are 65,000 to 80,000 distinct CDR3 sequences, about 13% observed once, and the top ten hold 6%. This CDR3 spans 12 amino acids. Trimming removed 6 bases at V and 6 bases at J, with 12 bases between. The TCR comes from an adult who was a healthcare worker with PCR-confirmed SARS-CoV-2 infection or an uninfected control (not recorded which). The sequenced sample was whole blood. J is TRBJ2-7 and V is TRBV12-3 or TRBV12-4; D call uncertain. The CDR3 region has the DNA TGTGCCAGCAGCTTGGTGGTGAGCGAGCAGTACTTC. Protein product: CASSLVVSEQYF.